The 10 T cell receptor beta chains below come from one sample, sequenced in a study of blood T cell repertoires in COVID-19. TCRdb keeps only in-frame clones here, not all; method: immunoSEQ multiplex PCR. The table has some 170,000 clones, approximately 82% seen once. Input material: PBMCs or T cells enriched from blood (not recorded which). These receptors all come from a woman aged 45-65 years who had recovered from COVID-19.

This chain links TRBV7-6 with TRBJ2-7; 7 nucleotides align to TRBD2. CDR1 and CDR2 from the germline V gene are SGHVS and FNYEAQ. V lost 2 bases to trimming and J lost 6 bases; unmatched junction nucleotides: 13. CDR3 size: 16 residues. This chain's CDR3 is CASSLRLGGRMSEQYF. The CDR3 DNA follows: TGTGCCAGCAGCTTAAGGTTGGGAGGGAGAATGAGCGAGCAGTACTTC.

Only a few counts were recorded for this clone. The CDR3 DNA reads TGTGCCACCAGTGACAGTTCCTCTGGAAACACCATATATTTT. It specifies CATSDSSSGNTIYF. The chain joins TRBV15 to TRBJ1-3, with D perhaps TRBD1 (5 bases). From germline, CDR1 is LNHNV and CDR2 YYDKDF (reference sequence). Trimming took off 6 bases at V and 0 bases at J, with 9 bases between the two ends. This CDR3 has 14 amino acids.

This clone showed up just a few times. The chain carries TRBV9 and TRBJ2-1, with TRBD2 matching over 9 bases. V shed 0 bases and J 5 bases; nucleotides not matched to a gene: 12. CDR1 and CDR2 (germline): SGDLS, YYNGEE. This CDR3 is 18 amino acids long. The CDR3 protein is CASSVDDPTSGWNNEQFF. The CDR3 DNA follows: TGTGCCAGCAGCGTAGATGACCCCACTAGCGGGTGGAACAATGAGCAGTTCTTC.

This chain uses TRBV6-1 with TRBJ1-3; D ambiguous. Germline V gene lookup returns CDR1 MNHNS and CDR2 SASEGT. The CDR3 spans 16 residues. Deletions cut 0 bases from V and 0 bases from J, with 9 bases between. CDR3 region: CASSEAGSLSGNTIYF. The DNA for the CDR3 is TGTGCCAGCAGTGAAGCGGGCAGTCTCTCTGGAAACACCATATATTTT.

The chain is built from TRBV14 and TRBJ2-7; D may be TRBD2 (5 bases). The V end was cut by 4 bases, the J end by 5 bases, with 18 bases between. Looked up from germline, CDR1 is SGHDN and CDR2 is FVKESK. The CDR3 is 15 amino acids. The CDR3 coding sequence is TGTGCCAGCAGCCGCGTCGGGCTAGCTTCGGACGAGCAGTACTTC. It codes for CASSRVGLASDEQYF.

The chain combines TRBV7-8 with TRBJ1-3; no reliable D call. The CDR3 has 17 residues. Trimming removed 5 bases from V and 0 bases from J, with 17 bases in between. CDR1 is SGHVS and CDR2 is FQNEAQ in the germline V gene. CDR3 protein: CASSASSAPSSGNTIYF. The CDR3 bases are TGTGCCAGCAGCGCCTCCTCTGCCCCCAGCTCTGGAAACACCATATATTTT.

The chain carries TRBV5-1 and TRBJ1-4, with 7 nucleotides matching TRBD1. The V gene end was trimmed by 4 bases and the J gene end by 4 bases; junction bases not matched to a gene: 4. Germline V gene data show CDR1 as SGHRS and CDR2 as YFSETQ. CDR3 length equals 14 residues. The CDR3 loop reads CASSRGQYNEKLFF. DNA for the CDR3: TGCGCCAGCAGCAGGGGACAGTATAATGAAAAACTGTTTTTT.

The table lists this clone with a count of one. The V gene is TRBV7-9, the J gene TRBJ1-2; TRBD1 agrees at 9 bases. Germline V CDR1 and CDR2: SEHNR, FQNEAQ (reference sequence). The CDR3 is made up of 17 amino acids. Trimming took 5 bases from V and 6 from J; bases not matched to a gene: 16. DNA for the CDR3: TGTGCCAGCAGCGCGGGACAGGGCGGAAACGGGTACAATGGCTACACCTTC. Protein product: CASSAGQGGNGYNGYTF.

V usage is TRBV2 and J usage is TRBJ2-3; TRBD2 matches 12 bases. Germline CDR1 is SNHLY and CDR2 is FYNNEI. This CDR3 is 13 amino acids long. V trimming: 0 bases; J trimming: 14 bases; junction bases outside the gene matches: 3. In DNA form, the CDR3 reads TGTGCCAGCAGTGAAGCGTCGGGACTAGCGGGGTATTTT. It specifies CASSEASGLAGYF.

This clone was seen ten or more times. The chain employs TRBV24-1 and TRBJ2-2, with 8 bases lining up with TRBD2. The trim removed 5 bases at V and 4 bases at J, leaving 5 bases unmatched. Germline V gives CDR1 KGHDR, CDR2 SFDVKD. The CDR3 totals 15 residues. This CDR3 reads CATSGPTSVTGELFF. CDR3 in DNA: TGTGCCACCAGTGGCCCGACTAGCGTCACCGGGGAGCTGTTTTTT.